These 4 T cell receptor beta chains share one sample of origin, sequenced in a study of control samples from healthy donors and cancer patients. Profiled with immunoSEQ multiplex PCR; TCRdb holds only in-frame clones, not every one. Among approximately 100,000 clones listed, more than 85% were seen once. Material for sequencing was blood. The receptors were sampled from a man aged 30 to 45 in good health.

This clone has a single count. This chain uses TRBV30 with TRBJ1-5, with 9 positions matching TRBD1. The germline V gene encodes CDR1 GTSNPN and CDR2 SVGIG (reference sequence). J gave up 5 bases and V 3 bases, and 5 bases lay outside the gene matches. This CDR3 region has 14 residues. The CDR3 DNA is TGTGCCTGGAGAGGGACAGGGACGCATCAGCCCCAGCATTTT. Amino acid sequence: CAWRGTGTHQPQHF.

The CDR3 sequence: CSVESPTGELFF. CDR3 nucleotides: TGCAGCGTTGAGTCTCCCACCGGGGAGCTGTTTTTT. The chain joins TRBV29-1 to TRBJ2-2; no clear D gene. The CDR3 is 12 amino acids. V was pared by 3 bases and J by 4 bases, with 6 bases between. Germline CDR1 reads SQVTM; CDR2 reads ANQGSEA.

This clone showed up just a few times. This chain links TRBV5-1 with TRBJ1-1, with TRBD1 as a possible D gene (6 bases). Trimming removed 2 bases from V and 5 bases from J, with 10 bases in between. The germline gives CDR1 SGHRS, CDR2 YFSETQ. The CDR3 runs to 13 residues. The CDR3 region is CASSLYRETEAFF. In DNA form, the CDR3 reads TGCGCCAGCAGCTTATACAGGGAAACTGAAGCTTTCTTT.

Note on this clone: Different DNA sequences within this sample yield the same CDR3. The V call is TRBV23-1, the J call TRBJ2-7, with D perhaps TRBD2 (6 bases). TRBV23-1 is annotated as an ORF whose role is uncertain. V lost 6 bases, J lost 6 bases, and 18 bases lay in between. The CDR3 runs to 14 residues. CDR3 nucleotide sequence: TGCGCCAGCAGCCTCAAGGCGGGAAAAGGCGAGCAGTACGTC. Translated: CASSLKAGKGEQYV.